A single sample is the source of the 28 T cell receptor beta chains below, sequenced in a study of CD8+ T cells in alopecia areata. About five patients had their CD4+ cells sorted into CD25+CD127- cells. Sequencing used cDNA as its template, made by extracting RNA and reverse transcribing it. The protocol was immunoSEQ multiplex PCR, while the TCRdb copy is restricted to in-frame clones and leaves out a portion. The sample has about 20,000 clones; roughly two thirds are singletons. Sequencing was performed on CD4+ Tregs sorted from blood. These receptors all stem from a human donor with alopecia areata.

V gene TRBV2 combines with J gene TRBJ2-5, with 13 bases fitting TRBD2. This CDR3 is built from 13 residues. The V gene end was trimmed by 8 bases and the J gene end by 4 bases; junction bases not matched to a gene: 1. Looked up from germline, CDR1 is SNHLY and CDR2 is FYNNEI. CDR3 DNA: TGTGCCAGCGGACTAGCGGGGGTAGAGACCCAGTACTTC. Its translation is CASGLAGVETQYF.

The V and J genes are TRBV7-8 and TRBJ1-5; no firm D call. Per germline, CDR1 SGHVS and CDR2 FQNEAQ. CDR3 size: 14 residues. V lost 0 bases, J lost 5 bases, and 8 bases lay in between. The CDR3 DNA follows: TGTGCCAGCAGCTTAGCGGGTTCCGATCAGCCCCAGCATTTT. Protein sequence: CASSLAGSDQPQHF.

In its sample, this clone was seen a few times. The rearrangement uses TRBV28 and TRBJ1-2; 8 nucleotides match TRBD1. Losses at the gene ends were 2 bases for V and 4 bases for J; bases not matched to a gene: 6. This CDR3 region has 15 residues. From germline, CDR1 is MDHEN and CDR2 SYDVKM. The CDR3 region has the DNA TGTGCCAGCAGTTTAACCGGGACAGGCCTCTATGGCTACACCTTC. Amino acids: CASSLTGTGLYGYTF.

CDR3 in amino acids: CASSSRGLAETQYF. In DNA form, the CDR3 reads TGTGCCAGCAGCTCCCGGGGGCTCGCGGAGACCCAGTACTTC. This chain uses TRBV5-4 with TRBJ2-5; D possibly uses TRBD1 or TRBD2 (6 bases each). Trimming pared 3 bases from V and 5 bases from J, leaving 14 bases between. The CDR3 has 14 residues. In germline, CDR1 is SGHNT, CDR2 YYREEE (reference sequence).

This clone was counted between two and nine times. The rearrangement uses TRBV29-1 and TRBJ1-2; D is ambiguous. Germline V gives CDR1 SQVTM, CDR2 ANQGSEA. Trimming removed 7 bases at V and 3 bases at J, with 12 bases between. CDR3 length: 12 amino acids. The CDR3 reads CSESQRYYGYTF. The CDR3 nucleotides are TGCAGCGAGTCACAGAGATACTATGGCTACACCTTC.

This clone was observed a handful of times. The chain joins TRBV2 to TRBJ2-7, with 12 nucleotides matching TRBD2. This CDR3 is 17 amino acids long. Germline values: CDR1 SNHLY, CDR2 FYNNEI. J gave up 2 bases and V 6 bases, and 11 bases lay outside the gene matches. The CDR3 region is CASRAPEGLAGTYEQYF. CDR3 nucleotide sequence: TGTGCCAGCAGAGCCCCGGAAGGACTAGCGGGAACCTACGAGCAGTACTTC.

The chain links TRBV29-1 to TRBJ1-2; weak D call: TRBD1 (5 bases). Germline CDR1 and CDR2: SQVTM and ANQGSEA. V lost 7 bases, J lost 8 bases, and 14 bases lay in between. The CDR3 is 11 residues long. This CDR3 reads CSAGDRGGYTF. The CDR3 coding sequence is TGCAGCGCCGGGGACCGAGGAGGCTACACCTTC.

This clone was recorded once. The J gene is TRBJ2-6, the V gene TRBV30, with TRBD2 as a possible D gene (5 bases). CDR3 length: 14 amino acids. Germline V gene sequence: CDR1 GTSNPN, CDR2 SVGIG (reference sequence). V dropped 4 bases and J dropped 4 bases, with 11 bases sitting between them. In DNA form, the CDR3 reads TGTGCCTGGAATAAGGGAGCCGGGGCCAACGTCCTGACTTTC. Amino acids: CAWNKGAGANVLTF.

This rearrangement joins TRBV2 to TRBJ2-7; 8 nucleotides agree with TRBD2. Trimming at V came to 8 bases and at J to 1 base, leaving 10 bases not matched to a gene. Germline CDR1 and CDR2: SNHLY and FYNNEI. The CDR3 contains 15 residues. The CDR3 nucleotides read TGTGCCAGCGCGGGGGGAGCGAGAGGATCCTACGAGCAGTACTTC. Protein: CASAGGARGSYEQYF.

This chain's CDR3 is CASSLPQTLNTEAFF. CDR3 DNA: TGTGCCAGCAGCCTTCCCCAGACATTGAACACTGAAGCTTTCTTT. The V gene is TRBV14, the J gene TRBJ1-1; the D is unclear. The V gene's germline CDR1 is SGHDN and CDR2 FVKESK. Between the trimmed V and J ends, which lost 4 bases and 0 bases, there was a span of 12 bases. The CDR3 sequence is 15 residues long.

J is TRBJ2-7 and V is TRBV9, with 7 bases identical to TRBD1. Trimming at V came to 0 bases and at J to 4 bases, leaving 7 bases not matched to a gene. This CDR3 comprises 15 residues. From germline, CDR1 is SGDLS and CDR2 YYNGEE. The CDR3 DNA sequence: TGTGCCAGCAGCGTAGTGGGAAGGGACAGTTACGAGCAGTACTTC. Translated, it gives CASSVVGRDSYEQYF. The complete variable domain, with remaining parts taken from reference TRBV9 and TRBJ2-7, reads DSGVTQTPKHLITATGQRVTLRCSPRSGDLSVYWYQQSLDQGLQFLIQYYNGEERAKGNILERFSAQQFPDLHSELNLSSLELGDSALYFCASSVVGRDSYEQYFGPGTRLTVT.

The chain joins TRBV28 to TRBJ1-2; 11 bases agree with TRBD1. The ends lost 6 bases at V and 7 bases at J; junction bases unmatched: 13. There are 16 residues in the CDR3. Germline CDR1 is MDHEN and CDR2 is SYDVKM. The CDR3 here is CASSRTGGYRMGGYTF. As DNA, the CDR3 is TGTGCCAGCAGCCGGACAGGGGGCTACAGGATGGGTGGCTACACCTTC.

The rearrangement joins TRBV28 to TRBJ2-7, with D maybe TRBD2 (6 bases). The germline V gene has CDR1 MDHEN and CDR2 SYDVKM. The length of the CDR3 is 14 residues. V gave up 11 bases and J gave up 7 bases, with 24 bases separating them. This CDR3 is CAGRDSAGIGEQYF. CDR3 DNA sequence: TGTGCCGGTCGGGACTCCGCGGGGATAGGGGAGCAGTACTTC.

This rearrangement joins TRBV28 to TRBJ2-2; D is unclear. The CDR3 extends over 13 amino acids. Trimming removed 10 bases from V and 2 bases from J, with 11 bases in between. Germline V CDR1 and CDR2: MDHEN, SYDVKM. This CDR3 is CATQGKNTGELFF. CDR3 nucleotide sequence: TGTGCCACGCAAGGCAAAAACACCGGGGAGCTGTTTTTT.

The table lists this clone with a few counts. The V gene is TRBV6-6, the J gene TRBJ2-2; maybe TRBD1 (5 bases). Trimming pared 5 bases from V and 4 bases from J, leaving 8 bases between. Germline V gives CDR1 MNHNY, CDR2 SVGAGI (reference sequence). The CDR3 has 13 amino acids. As DNA, the CDR3 is TGTGCCAGCAGTACGACAGTCACCGGGGAGCTGTTTTTT. This codes for CASSTTVTGELFF.

J is TRBJ1-1 and V is TRBV30; tentative D call: TRBD1 (5 bases). The germline V and J ends were trimmed by 0 bases and 4 bases, with 15 bases remaining between them. The CDR3 length is 15 residues. Germline assignment: CDR1 GTSNPN and CDR2 SVGIG (reference sequence). CDR3 DNA: TGTGCCTGGAGTGTACTCGGGGGGGTCGGCACTGAAGCTTTCTTT. Residues: CAWSVLGGVGTEAFF.

The gene calls are TRBV30 and TRBJ2-5; no clear D. The germline V gene encodes CDR1 GTSNPN and CDR2 SVGIG (reference sequence). CDR3 size: 12 residues. The germline V and J ends were trimmed by 2 bases and 4 bases, with 8 bases remaining between them. CDR3 amino acids: CAWSSARETQYF. CDR3 in DNA: TGTGCCTGGAGTTCAGCGAGAGAGACCCAGTACTTC.

The chain has TRBV5-1 and TRBJ2-3; 9 positions agree with TRBD1. Germline V CDR1 and CDR2: SGHRS, YFSETQ. Trimming at V came to 0 bases and at J to 4 bases, leaving 0 bases not matched to a gene. The CDR3 extends over 14 amino acids. As DNA, the CDR3 is TGCGCCAGCAGCTTGGGACAGGGGGCAGATACGCAGTATTTT. Its translation is CASSLGQGADTQYF.

The chain employs TRBV25-1 and TRBJ2-2; D unclear. This CDR3 spans 15 amino acids. The V end was cut by 3 bases, the J end by 6 bases, with 14 bases between. Germline CDR1 is MGHDK and CDR2 is SYGVNS. As DNA, the CDR3 is TGTGCCAGCAGTGACGCTGCCCGGTCTGCCGGGGAGCTGTTTTTT. Translation gives CASSDAARSAGELFF. The whole variable domain, remainder taken from reference TRBV25-1 and TRBJ2-2, is EADIYQTPRYLVIGTGKKITLECSQTMGHDKMYWYQQDPGMELHLIHYSYGVNSTEKGDLSSESTVSRIRTEHFPLTLESARPSHTSQYLCASSDAARSAGELFFGEGSRLTVL.

This chain connects TRBV11-3 to TRBJ2-6, with a possible D match to TRBD1 (6 bases). Trimming took 3 bases from V and 0 from J, leaving 15 bases between them. CDR1 SGHNT and CDR2 YENEEA come from the germline V gene. This CDR3 region has 18 residues. The CDR3 DNA reads as TGTGCCAGCAGCTTTCGACAGGTCCTACCCTCTGGGGCCAACGTCCTGACTTTC. Translated, it gives CASSFRQVLPSGANVLTF.

Only a few counts were recorded for this clone. The genes are TRBV19 and TRBJ2-6, with D unclear. The germline V gene has CDR1 LNHDA and CDR2 SQIVND (reference sequence). The V end was cut by 7 bases, the J end by 1 base, with 14 bases between. This CDR3 comprises 16 residues. CDR3: CASTYYGLSGANVLTF. CDR3 nucleotide sequence: TGTGCCAGTACTTACTATGGCCTTTCTGGGGCCAACGTCCTGACTTTC.

A few counts support this clone. The chain is built from TRBV21-1 and TRBJ2-7. TRBV21-1 is deemed a pseudogene. The CDR3 totals 14 residues. The CDR3 sequence: CASINPDVSYEQYF. In DNA form, the CDR3 reads TGTGCCAGCATCAACCCGGACGTCTCCTACGAGCAGTACTTC.

The chain has TRBV15 and TRBJ2-1; D may match TRBD1 or TRBD2 (5 bases each). The CDR3 has 17 residues. Germline-derived CDR1 and CDR2 are LNHNV and YYDKDF (reference sequence). V lost 1 base and J lost 4, with 17 bases in between. This CDR3 reads CATSRVGTEDIYNEQFF. The CDR3 bases are TGTGCCACCAGCAGAGTAGGGACGGAGGACATATACAATGAGCAGTTCTTC.

This rearrangement joins TRBV29-1 to TRBJ2-5, with D hard to call. The DNA end is a closer match to TRBJ2-7, so the J assignment may be wrong. The CDR3 spans 11 residues. Germline values: CDR1 SQVTM, CDR2 ANQGSEA. The CDR3 DNA follows: TGCAGCGTTGAAGGGGGTAACGAGCAGTACTTC. Translated, it gives CSVEGGNEQYF.

CDR3 in DNA: TGTGCCAGCAGGGACAGCCAAATCAATCAGCCCCAGCATTTT. This codes for CASRDSQINQPQHF. This sequence joins TRBV19 and TRBJ1-5; 7 nucleotides line up with TRBD1. CDR3 size: 14 residues. Germline loops: CDR1 LNHDA, CDR2 SQIVND (reference sequence). J gave up 3 bases and V 9 bases, and 8 bases lay outside the gene matches.

J is TRBJ2-7 and V is TRBV10-1, with TRBD1 matching 7 bases. Per germline, CDR1 WNHNN and CDR2 SYGVQD (reference sequence). The V segment lost 6 bases and the J segment 4 bases; nucleotides outside the gene matches: 3. The CDR3 runs to 12 residues. The CDR3 loop reads CASSRTGYEQYF. The CDR3 DNA reads as TGCGCCAGCAGCAGGACAGGTTACGAGCAGTACTTC.

J is TRBJ1-5 and V is TRBV6-7, with D unresolved. TRBV6-7 is an ORF; its function is uncertain. Trimming took 5 bases from V and 6 from J, leaving 14 bases between them. This CDR3 region has 14 residues. CDR3 DNA: TGTGCCAGCAGTCAACAATCGGTTCTTCAGCCCCAGCATTTT. Its protein is CASSQQSVLQPQHF.

CDR3: CASSGGQGEETQYF. The DNA for the CDR3 is TGCGCCAGCAGCGGAGGACAGGGTGAGGAGACCCAGTACTTC. The chain couples TRBV5-1 to TRBJ2-5, with TRBD1 identical over 8 bases. V gave up 4 bases and J gave up 5 bases; unmatched junction bases: 7. CDR1 is SGHRS, CDR2 YFSETQ, per germline. CDR3 length: 14 amino acids.